This TCR beta chain was found in a study of blood T cell repertoires in COVID-19 (dated by TCRdb to the early 2020s). Background for the entire study: Samples covering the acute and convalescent phases of COVID-19 were provided by collaborators in the United States, Italy and Spain. The prospective study material was composed of cDNA or gDNA derived from T cells, B-cell-depleted T cells, or PBMCs. Subjects who had been exposed to COVID-19, were actively infected with it, or had recovered from it provided the deeply sampled blood TCRbeta repertoires that made up the dataset. The repertoires were released in a freely available public database intended as a resource for research on the immune response to SARS-CoV-2. Samples were obtained from the ongoing ImmuneRACE study (first 160 participants) and from 1,000 to 1,500 subjects provided by 6 global collaborators. Nearly every sample came with metadata listing a de-identified subject ID, COVID-19 status, age in years and sex. Where HLA class I and class II types were available, the types were taken from metadata supplied by the sample provider, not from assay-based typing. Broad study findings and their caveats: The amount of clinical and demographic metadata varied by source and participant and was provided uncurated.

Based on the germline V gene, the CDR1 and CDR2 sequences are MDHEN and SYDVKM. From the cysteine through the phenylalanine, the CDR3 covers 13 amino acids. The DNA shown is the 39-base CDR3, in frame from base 1. V is clipped by 5 bases and J by 3 bases, and the sequence between their germline boundaries is 8 bases long. Participants in the prospective study were aged roughly 18 to 90 years, lived in about two dozen United States geographic areas, and enrolled through a virtual design. In the prospective study, participants were assigned to cohorts based on the clinical history participants reported in a screening survey and a study questionnaire. In the prospective study, mobile phlebotomists collected whole blood, serum and a nasopharyngeal or oropharyngeal swab from each participant. Participants in the prospective study had the option to provide additional blood draws and questionnaires over a roughly two-month period. Before DNA extraction, blood samples from the prospective study were shipped at room temperature or frozen.

Remarks on this clone: Its antigen specificity is not known. No clone much larger than this one lies a single base away; base qualities are absent.

TCRbeta CDR3 regions were amplified from genomic DNA by means of the immunoSEQ Assay, a bias-controlled multiplex PCR. Processing in the source paper ran as follows. The number of nucleated cells in each sample was estimated from the amplification of reference gene primers within the assay. To quantify the absolute abundance of each unique TCRbeta CDR3 rearrangement, sequence reads were collapsed and filtered. For each sample, productive Simpson clonality was calculated as the square root of Simpson's diversity index over productive rearrangements. TCRdb holds this immuneACCESS table with in-frame rearrangements only. Some clones are missing; in checked studies, unresolved V genes explain under half, and the rest has no known cause. V, J and clone size are taken as reported in that table, and D and trimming were inferred from the DNA itself. Here the sample has about 150,000 clones; roughly 90% occur a single time. Approximately 1.2% of the sample is in the top ten clones.

The source of this sequence is a woman aged 25 to 39 with acute COVID-19. Sequencing was performed on PBMCs or T cells enriched from blood (not recorded which). The chain joins TRBV28 to TRBJ2-1, with no confidently assigned D gene. The DNA is as follows: TGTGCCAGCAGTCCGGGTTACTACAATGAGCAGTTCTTC. It codes for CASSPGYYNEQFF. Reference TRBV28 and TRBJ2-1 genes cover what lies past the CDR3, so the full variable domain is DVKVTQSSRYLVKRTGEKVFLECVQDMDHENMFWYRQDPGLGLRLIYFSYDVKMKEKGDIPEGYSVSREKKERFSLILESASTNQTSMYLCASSPGYYNEQFFGPGTRLTVL.